The sequence of this T cell receptor beta chain was determined in a study of blood T cell repertoires in COVID-19. Study-level background: Samples taken during acute and convalescent COVID-19 were collected in the United States, Italy and Spain. The analysed material was cDNA or gDNA that came from T cells, B-cell-depleted T cells, or PBMCs.

Per the original methods: Amplification with reference gene primers provided the estimates of nucleated cell counts. Generated by immunoSEQ multiplex PCR, the TCRdb table keeps only in-frame clones and is missing some. That table gives V, J and clone size, and the DNA gave D and trimming. The sample holds about 60,000 clones, around nine tenths seen once. The CDR3 loop spans 15 amino acids. Trimming shortened V by 6 bases and J by 0 bases, and 12 bases separated the two germline ends. CDR1 and CDR2 (germline): MNHEY, SVGAGI. The V and J genes are TRBV6-5 and TRBJ1-3; D is uncertain. The sample taken for sequencing was peripheral blood. The source is a woman at least 80 years old with active COVID-19. Here the CDR3 DNA reads TGTGCCAGCAGGAGGGTTTCCAGCTCTGGAAACACCATATATTTT. Translation gives CASRRVSSSGNTIYF.